These T cell receptor beta chains were read from a single sample in a study of CD8+ T cells in alopecia areata. Data came from immunoSEQ multiplex PCR; TCRdb stores just in-frame clones and leaves some out. The repertoire has fewer than 250,000 clones, 35% to 45% of them found once; the top ten carry roughly 0.45%. This specimen was CD4+ T cells sorted from blood, taken between weeks 30 and 35, from a patient treated with tofacitinib. These receptors originate from a human donor with alopecia areata. Each CDR3 is given with its conserved first and last residue. The D gene is left open where the match is weak. Some rows have no size entry. The others give once, few or many, or a class for an expanded clone.

V gene: TRBV10-3; clone size: few; D gene: .; J gene: TRBJ2-3; CDR3 DNA: TGTGCCATCAGTGAGCGAGGACTTAGCCTCACAGATACGCAGTATTTT; CDR3 protein: CAISERGLSLTDTQYF
V gene: TRBV30; clone size: .; D gene: .; J gene: TRBJ2-1; CDR3 DNA: TGTGCCTTCCTCTCTAGGTACAATGAGCAGTTCTTC; CDR3 protein: CAFLSRYNEQFF
V gene: TRBV19; clone size: few; D gene: TRBD1; J gene: TRBJ2-2; CDR3 DNA: TGTGCCAGTAGTATAGTATCAGGGGGAACGAACACCGGGGAGCTGTTTTTT; CDR3 protein: CASSIVSGGTNTGELFF
V gene: TRBV2; clone size: .; D gene: TRBD2; J gene: TRBJ2-3; CDR3 DNA: TGTGCCAGCAGTGGACTAGCGGGGCGAGATACGCAGTATTTT; CDR3 protein: CASSGLAGRDTQYF
V gene: TRBV7-8; clone size: .; D gene: .; J gene: TRBJ1-2; CDR3 DNA: TGTGCCAGCAGCTTAGGCGCTAACTATGGCTACACCTTC; CDR3 protein: CASSLGANYGYTF
V gene: TRBV6-1; clone size: .; D gene: TRBD1; J gene: TRBJ2-6; CDR3 DNA: TGTGCCAGCGGGACAGGGCACTCTGGGGCCAACGTCCTGACTTTC; CDR3 protein: CASGTGHSGANVLTF
V gene: TRBV4-1; clone size: .; D gene: TRBD1; J gene: TRBJ1-2; CDR3 DNA: TGCGCCAGCAGCCAAGATCGGACAGGGGTAGACTATGGCTACACCTTC; CDR3 protein: CASSQDRTGVDYGYTF
V gene: TRBV25-1; clone size: .; D gene: .; J gene: TRBJ1-2; CDR3 DNA: TGTGCCAGCAGTGAAGGCGGAGTCAGGGTTAACTATGGCTACACCTTC; CDR3 protein: CASSEGGVRVNYGYTF
V gene: TRBV18; clone size: .; D gene: .; J gene: TRBJ1-6; CDR3 DNA: TGTGCCAGCTCACCCGCGGGGGCTAATTCACCCCTCCACTTT; CDR3 protein: CASSPAGANSPLHF
V gene: TRBV9; clone size: .; D gene: TRBD1; J gene: TRBJ1-2; CDR3 DNA: TGTGCCAGCAGCGTAGGCGGGACAGGGGCAATCTATGGCTACACCTTC; CDR3 protein: CASSVGGTGAIYGYTF
V gene: TRBV30; clone size: .; D gene: .; J gene: TRBJ1-4; CDR3 DNA: TGTGCCTGGAGTCACAGGGTCCGGGAAAAACTGTTTTTT; CDR3 protein: CAWSHRVREKLFF
V gene: TRBV29-1; clone size: few; D gene: .; J gene: TRBJ2-4; CDR3 DNA: TGCAGCGTTGAAGAAGGGGGATTAGCCAAAAACATTCAGTACTTC; CDR3 protein: CSVEEGGLAKNIQYF
V gene: TRBV6-1; clone size: .; D gene: TRBD1; J gene: TRBJ2-7; CDR3 DNA: TGTGCCAGCAGTGTTGCTCTGGCCGGGACAGGGGACGAGCAGTACTTC; CDR3 protein: CASSVALAGTGDEQYF
V gene: TRBV29-1; clone size: few; D gene: TRBD2; J gene: TRBJ2-7; CDR3 DNA: TGCAGCGTTTGCTTTCTAGCGGGAGGGCCTACCTACGAGCAGTACTTC; CDR3 protein: CSVCFLAGGPTYEQYF
V gene: TRBV10-3; clone size: few; D gene: .; J gene: TRBJ1-4; CDR3 DNA: TGTGCCATCAGTGAGTCGAAGGGCGCGGCTAATGAAAAACTGTTTTTT; CDR3 protein: CAISESKGAANEKLFF
V gene: TRBV25-1; clone size: few; D gene: TRBD2; J gene: TRBJ2-5; CDR3 DNA: TGTGCCAGCAGTGATACTAGCGGGCCCATCCAAGAGACCCAGTACTTC; CDR3 protein: CASSDTSGPIQETQYF
V gene: TRBV6-5; clone size: many; D gene: .; J gene: TRBJ1-3; CDR3 DNA: TGTGCCAGCAGTTACGGGGGTGCCATATATTTT; CDR3 protein: CASSYGGAIYF
V gene: TRBV29-1; clone size: few; D gene: TRBD2; J gene: TRBJ2-3; CDR3 DNA: TGCAGCGGGGGACGGACTAGCGGGAGCACAGATACGCAGTATTTT; CDR3 protein: CSGGRTSGSTDTQYF
V gene: TRBV29-1; clone size: few; D gene: .; J gene: TRBJ2-1; CDR3 DNA: TGCAGCGGGTTTAGTTCAGTCTACAATGAGCAGTTCTTC; CDR3 protein: CSGFSSVYNEQFF
V gene: TRBV9; clone size: few; D gene: .; J gene: TRBJ2-3; CDR3 DNA: TGTGCCAGCACCCCCGTTAGCACAGATACGCAGTATTTT; CDR3 protein: CASTPVSTDTQYF
V gene: TRBV2; clone size: .; D gene: .; J gene: TRBJ2-1; CDR3 DNA: TGTGCCAGCAACAGACAGGGAGGGGAGTACAATGAGCAGTTCTTC; CDR3 protein: CASNRQGGEYNEQFF
V gene: TRBV29-1; clone size: few; D gene: .; J gene: TRBJ2-1; CDR3 DNA: TGCAGCGTTGACAACAGGCACAATGAGCAGTTCTTC; CDR3 protein: CSVDNRHNEQFF
V gene: TRBV5-4; clone size: .; D gene: .; J gene: TRBJ1-5; CDR3 DNA: TGTGCCAGCACCGCGGGCGACGGACAGCCCCAGCATTTT; CDR3 protein: CASTAGDGQPQHF
V gene: TRBV5-1; clone size: few; D gene: TRBD2; J gene: TRBJ2-1; CDR3 DNA: TGCGCCAGCAGCTTAGTAGCGGGAGGGCCGCGGTTCTTC; CDR3 protein: CASSLVAGGPRFF
V gene: TRBV18; clone size: few; D gene: .; J gene: TRBJ2-2; CDR3 DNA: TGTGCCAGCTCGCGAGGGACGGAGGATGGGCTGTTTTTT; CDR3 protein: CASSRGTEDGLFF
V gene: TRBV6-6; clone size: once; D gene: .; J gene: TRBJ1-6; CDR3 DNA: TGTGCCAGCAGTTATTCGGTTCCTTCACCCCTCCACTTT; CDR3 protein: CASSYSVPSPLHF
V gene: TRBV9; clone size: once; D gene: .; J gene: TRBJ2-3; CDR3 DNA: TGTGCCAGCAGCCAAGGGGTGACTAGCACAGATACGCAGTATTTT; CDR3 protein: CASSQGVTSTDTQYF
V gene: TRBV6-1; clone size: few; D gene: TRBD1; J gene: TRBJ2-2; CDR3 DNA: TGTGCCAGCAGTGATAAATTAGCTCGGCAGGGACAGGGGAACACCGGGGAGCTGTTTTTT; CDR3 protein: CASSDKLARQGQGNTGELFF
V gene: TRBV10-3; clone size: .; D gene: TRBD2; J gene: TRBJ2-7; CDR3 DNA: TGTGCCTCCGCGCCGACTAGCGGACCCCAAACTGAGTACTTC; CDR3 protein: CASAPTSGPQTEYF
V gene: TRBV5-1; clone size: .; D gene: TRBD2; J gene: TRBJ2-7; CDR3 DNA: TGCGCCAGCAGCCCAATGAAAACTAGCGGGAGCAGCGAGCAGTACTTC; CDR3 protein: CASSPMKTSGSSEQYF
V gene: TRBV7-8; clone size: .; D gene: .; J gene: TRBJ2-3; CDR3 DNA: TGTGCCAGCAGCTCCGGGGCTAGGGATACGCAGTATTTT; CDR3 protein: CASSSGARDTQYF
V gene: TRBV6-4; clone size: .; D gene: .; J gene: TRBJ2-3; CDR3 DNA: TGTGCCAGCAGTGCCTCGGGACTCAACACAGATACGCAGTATTTT; CDR3 protein: CASSASGLNTDTQYF
V gene: TRBV30; clone size: .; D gene: .; J gene: TRBJ2-1; CDR3 DNA: TGTGCCTGGAGTTCACAGGTCAATGAGCAGTTCTTC; CDR3 protein: CAWSSQVNEQFF
V gene: TRBV5-1; clone size: .; D gene: .; J gene: TRBJ1-2; CDR3 DNA: TGCGCCAGCAGCCTATCGGGGCCTAAAGCCTTC; CDR3 protein: CASSLSGPKAF
V gene: TRBV2; clone size: few; D gene: .; J gene: TRBJ2-6; CDR3 DNA: TGTGCCAGCAGTTTGCGCTCTGGGGCCAACGTCCTGACTTTC; CDR3 protein: CASSLRSGANVLTF
V gene: TRBV19; clone size: few; D gene: .; J gene: TRBJ1-1; CDR3 DNA: TGTGCCAGTAGTATGCGGGGTTTGAACACTGAAGCTTTCTTT; CDR3 protein: CASSMRGLNTEAFF
V gene: TRBV5-4; clone size: .; D gene: .; J gene: TRBJ2-2; CDR3 DNA: TGTGCCAGCAGCGGTAACAGGGACCTGATAACCGGGGAGCTGTTTTTT; CDR3 protein: CASSGNRDLITGELFF
V gene: TRBV19; clone size: few; D gene: .; J gene: TRBJ2-2; CDR3 DNA: TGTGCCAGTAAGACTGGAGGGTCCACCGGGGAGCTGTTTTTT; CDR3 protein: CASKTGGSTGELFF
V gene: TRBV19; clone size: .; D gene: TRBD1; J gene: TRBJ2-5; CDR3 DNA: TGTGCCAGTAGTGCCGGACAGGGGTTCCAAGAGACCCAGTACTTC; CDR3 protein: CASSAGQGFQETQYF
V gene: TRBV5-1; clone size: .; D gene: .; J gene: TRBJ2-6; CDR3 DNA: TGCGCCAGCAGCTTGTTATCCTCTGGGGCCAACGTCCTGACTTTC; CDR3 protein: CASSLLSSGANVLTF
V gene: TRBV25-1; clone size: .; D gene: TRBD2; J gene: TRBJ2-7; CDR3 DNA: TGTGCCAGCAGTTCTCATAGCGGGAGTTACGAGCAGTACTTC; CDR3 protein: CASSSHSGSYEQYF
V gene: TRBV5-1; clone size: .; D gene: .; J gene: TRBJ1-2; CDR3 DNA: TGCGCCAGCAGCTTGGATCAGAATGACTATGGCTACACCTTC; CDR3 protein: CASSLDQNDYGYTF
V gene: TRBV25-1; clone size: few; D gene: .; J gene: TRBJ2-7; CDR3 DNA: TGTGCCAGCAGTGAGGACGTCGGGGGCCCACTCGGGTACGAGCAGTACTTC; CDR3 protein: CASSEDVGGPLGYEQYF
V gene: TRBV28; clone size: .; D gene: TRBD1; J gene: TRBJ2-7; CDR3 DNA: TGTGCCAGCAGTTCGTCAGGACAGGTCTCCTACGAGCAGTACTTC; CDR3 protein: CASSSSGQVSYEQYF
V gene: TRBV4-1; clone size: .; D gene: TRBD2; J gene: TRBJ2-3; CDR3 DNA: TGCGCCAGCAGCCAAGTACTAGCGGGAGTCGGCACAGATACGCAGTATTTT; CDR3 protein: CASSQVLAGVGTDTQYF
V gene: TRBV7-9; clone size: .; D gene: .; J gene: TRBJ1-1; CDR3 DNA: TGTGCCAGCAGCACCCGAGGGGCTGCAGGCTTGAACACTGAAGCTTTCTTT; CDR3 protein: CASSTRGAAGLNTEAFF
V gene: TRBV15; clone size: .; D gene: TRBD1; J gene: TRBJ2-7; CDR3 DNA: TGTGCCACCAGCAGGTACAGGGGGTCCTCCTACGAGCAGTACTTC; CDR3 protein: CATSRYRGSSYEQYF
V gene: TRBV7-8; clone size: few; D gene: TRBD2; J gene: TRBJ2-1; CDR3 DNA: TGTGCCAGCAGCCCTGGGACTAGGGGTTCCTACAATGAGCAGTTCTTC; CDR3 protein: CASSPGTRGSYNEQFF
V gene: TRBV18; clone size: few; D gene: .; J gene: TRBJ1-1; CDR3 DNA: TGTGCCAGCTCACCACAGGGAAACACTGAAGCTTTCTTT; CDR3 protein: CASSPQGNTEAFF
V gene: TRBV19; clone size: .; D gene: .; J gene: TRBJ2-1; CDR3 DNA: TGTGCCAGTAGTTCTCGGACGGTTAGCTCCTACAATGAGCAGTTCTTC; CDR3 protein: CASSSRTVSSYNEQFF